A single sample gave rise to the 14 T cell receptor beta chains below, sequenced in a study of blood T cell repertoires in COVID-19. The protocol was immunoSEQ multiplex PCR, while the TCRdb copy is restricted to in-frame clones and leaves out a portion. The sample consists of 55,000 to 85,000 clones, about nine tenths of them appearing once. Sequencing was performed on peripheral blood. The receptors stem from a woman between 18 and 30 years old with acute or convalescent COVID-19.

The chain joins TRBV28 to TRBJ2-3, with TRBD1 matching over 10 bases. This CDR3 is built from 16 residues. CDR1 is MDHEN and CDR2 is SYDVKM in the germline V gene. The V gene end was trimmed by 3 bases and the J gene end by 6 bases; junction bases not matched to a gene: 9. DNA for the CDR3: TGTGCCAGCAGTTTGAGGTGGGGACAGGGGTGGGATACGCAGTATTTT. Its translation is CASSLRWGQGWDTQYF.

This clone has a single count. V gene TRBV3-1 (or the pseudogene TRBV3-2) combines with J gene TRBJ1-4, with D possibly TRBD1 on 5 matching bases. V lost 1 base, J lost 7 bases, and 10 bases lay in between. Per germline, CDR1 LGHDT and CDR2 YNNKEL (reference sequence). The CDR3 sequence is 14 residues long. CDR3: CASSQGRRGEKLFF. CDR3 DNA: TGTGCCAGCAGCCAAGGGAGAAGGGGTGAAAAACTGTTTTTT.

The DNA for the CDR3 is TGTGCCACCCAACCGACCGCGGGACAGGGAAACTATGGCTACACCTTC. It codes for CATQPTAGQGNYGYTF. V gene TRBV19 combines with J gene TRBJ1-2; 9 positions agree with TRBD1. The V and J ends lost 10 bases and 2 bases, in that order; junction bases with no gene match: 14. The CDR3 is made up of 16 amino acids. The germline V gene encodes CDR1 LNHDA and CDR2 SQIVND (reference sequence).

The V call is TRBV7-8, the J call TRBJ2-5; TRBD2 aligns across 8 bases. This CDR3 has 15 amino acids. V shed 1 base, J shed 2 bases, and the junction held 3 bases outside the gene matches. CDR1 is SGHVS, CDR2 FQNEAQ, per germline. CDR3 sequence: CASSLGLAGQETQYF. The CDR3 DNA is TGTGCCAGCAGCTTAGGTCTAGCGGGTCAAGAGACCCAGTACTTC.

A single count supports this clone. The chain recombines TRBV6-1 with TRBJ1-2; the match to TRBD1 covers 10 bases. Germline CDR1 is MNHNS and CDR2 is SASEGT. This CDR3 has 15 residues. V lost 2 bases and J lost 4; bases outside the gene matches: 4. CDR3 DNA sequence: TGTGCCAGCAGTGAATTGACAGGGGGCACCTATGGCTACACCTTC. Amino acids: CASSELTGGTYGYTF.

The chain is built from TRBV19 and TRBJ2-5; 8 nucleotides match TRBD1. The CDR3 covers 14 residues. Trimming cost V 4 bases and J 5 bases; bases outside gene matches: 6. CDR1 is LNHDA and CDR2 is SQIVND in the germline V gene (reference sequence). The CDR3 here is CASSNWTGKETQYF. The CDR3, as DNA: TGTGCCAGTAGTAACTGGACAGGGAAGGAGACCCAGTACTTC. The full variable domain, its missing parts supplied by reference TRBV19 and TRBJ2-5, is DGGITQSPKYLFRKEGQNVTLSCEQNLNHDAMYWYRQDPGQGLRLIYYSQIVNDFQKGDIAEGYSVSREKKESFPLTVTSAQKNPTAFYLCASSNWTGKETQYFGPGTRLLVL.

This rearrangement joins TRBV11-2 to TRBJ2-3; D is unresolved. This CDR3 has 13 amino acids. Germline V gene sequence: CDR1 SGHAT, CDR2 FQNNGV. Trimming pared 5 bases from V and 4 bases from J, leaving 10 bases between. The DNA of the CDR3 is TGTGCCAGCAGCGTATATAGTGCAGATACGCAGTATTTT. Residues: CASSVYSADTQYF. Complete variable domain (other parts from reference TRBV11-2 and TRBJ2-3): EAGVAQSPRYKIIEKRQSVAFWCNPISGHATLYWYQQILGQGPKLLIQFQNNGVVDDSQLPKDRFSAERLKGVDSTLKIQPAKLEDSAVYLCASSVYSADTQYFGPGTRLTVL.

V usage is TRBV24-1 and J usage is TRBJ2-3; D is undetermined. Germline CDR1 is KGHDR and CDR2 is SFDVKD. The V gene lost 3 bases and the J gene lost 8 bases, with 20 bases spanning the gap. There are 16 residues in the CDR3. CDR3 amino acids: CATSDPLKSRFGTQYF. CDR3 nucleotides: TGTGCCACCAGTGATCCCCTCAAAAGCCGGTTCGGTACGCAGTATTTT.

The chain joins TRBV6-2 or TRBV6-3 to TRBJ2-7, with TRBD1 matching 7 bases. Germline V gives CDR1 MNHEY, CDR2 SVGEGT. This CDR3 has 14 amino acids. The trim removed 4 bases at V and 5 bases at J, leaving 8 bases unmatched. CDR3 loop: CASSWGQPSHEQYF. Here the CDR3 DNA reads TGTGCCAGCAGTTGGGGACAGCCTTCCCACGAGCAGTACTTC.

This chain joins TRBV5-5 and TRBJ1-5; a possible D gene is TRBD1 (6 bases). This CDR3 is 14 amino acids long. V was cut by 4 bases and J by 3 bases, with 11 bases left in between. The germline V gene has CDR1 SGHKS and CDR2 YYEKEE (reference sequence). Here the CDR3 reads CASSLRTDNQPQHF. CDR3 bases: TGTGCCAGCAGCCTTAGGACAGACAATCAGCCCCAGCATTTT.

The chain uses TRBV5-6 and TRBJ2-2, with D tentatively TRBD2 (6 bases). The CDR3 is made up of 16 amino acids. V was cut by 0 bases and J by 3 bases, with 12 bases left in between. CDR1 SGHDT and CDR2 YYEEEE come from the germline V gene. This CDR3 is CASSLEGEVYTGELFF. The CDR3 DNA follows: TGTGCCAGCAGCTTGGAAGGGGAGGTTTACACCGGGGAGCTGTTTTTT.

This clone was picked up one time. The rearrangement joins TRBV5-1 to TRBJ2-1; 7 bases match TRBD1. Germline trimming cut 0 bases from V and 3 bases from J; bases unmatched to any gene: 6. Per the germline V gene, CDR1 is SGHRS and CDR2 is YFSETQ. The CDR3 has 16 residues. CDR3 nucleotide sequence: TGCGCCAGCAGCTTGGTTACAGGGGTGGGCTACAATGAGCAGTTCTTC. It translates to CASSLVTGVGYNEQFF.

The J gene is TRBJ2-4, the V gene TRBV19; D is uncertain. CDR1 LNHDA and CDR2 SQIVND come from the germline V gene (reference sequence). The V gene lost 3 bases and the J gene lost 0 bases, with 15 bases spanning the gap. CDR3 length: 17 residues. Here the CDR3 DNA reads TGTGCCAGTAGTATTGGTTTGGCAGAAATAGCCAAAAACATTCAGTACTTC. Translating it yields CASSIGLAEIAKNIQYF.

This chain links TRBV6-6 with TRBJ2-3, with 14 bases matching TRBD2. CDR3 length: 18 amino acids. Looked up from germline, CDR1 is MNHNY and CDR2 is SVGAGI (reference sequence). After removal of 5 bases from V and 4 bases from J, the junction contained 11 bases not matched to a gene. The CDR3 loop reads CASSRTSGGQGGADTQYF. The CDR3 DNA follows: TGTGCCAGCAGTCGGACTAGCGGGGGGCAGGGGGGCGCAGATACGCAGTATTTT.